The 9 T cell receptor beta chains below all came from one sample that was sequenced in a study of T-cell reconstitution after alpha-beta-depleted transplantation in children. The TCRbeta library incorporated unique molecular identifiers. TCRdb re-called the PCR reads through MiXCR, storing one row per CDR3 protein. Of around 72,000 distinct CDR3 sequences in the sample, 4% to 5% are singletons; the top ten hold over 15%. The source was PBMCs, mostly from graft donor cells, collected 180 days after TCRalphabeta/CD19-depleted stem cell transplant. The receptors were gathered from a boy in the first two years of life who had a stem cell transplant for acute myeloid leukemia, so the T cells may come from the graft donor.

This clonotype was seen ten or more times. V and J are TRBV12-3 or TRBV12-4 and TRBJ2-7, with D tentatively TRBD1 or TRBD2 (6 bases each). This CDR3 region has 15 residues. V dropped 3 bases and J dropped 0 bases, with 12 bases sitting between them. The CDR3 spells CASSLRDNSSYEQYV. Written as DNA, the CDR3 is TGTGCCAGCAGTTTGCGGGACAACAGCTCCTACGAGCAGTACGTC.

This clonotype was recorded at least ten times. The CDR3 is CASNTGEGREETQYF. The CDR3 DNA sequence: TGCGCCAGCAATACCGGGGAGGGCAGGGAAGAGACCCAGTACTTC. V is TRBV4-3 and J is TRBJ2-5; TRBD2 agrees at 7 bases. The CDR3 loop spans 15 amino acids. V lost 7 bases and J lost 3; bases outside the gene matches: 11. Germline values: CDR1 LGHNA, CDR2 YSLEER.

This clonotype was found a few times. The chain uses TRBV23-1 and TRBJ2-7; 8 bases are a match to TRBD1. TRBV23-1 is an open reading frame whose function is uncertain. After removal of 2 bases from V and 5 bases from J, the junction contained 5 bases not matched to a gene. This CDR3 is 14 amino acids long. The CDR3 region is CASSQQDREHEQYF. The CDR3 DNA reads TGCGCCAGCAGTCAACAGGACAGGGAACACGAGCAGTACTTC.

The chain couples TRBV3-1 to TRBJ2-3; the D gene is possibly TRBD2 (5 bases). CDR1 is LGHDT and CDR2 is YNNKEL in the germline V gene (reference sequence). The germline V and J ends were trimmed by 11 bases and 1 base, with 19 bases remaining between them. The CDR3 covers 15 residues. Here the CDR3 reads CASWRQVGGTDTQYF. DNA for the CDR3: TGTGCCTCCTGGCGGCAGGTCGGGGGCACAGATACGCAGTATTTT.

This clonotype was detected many times. V usage is TRBV20-1 and J usage is TRBJ1-6; D remains ambiguous. The CDR3 is made up of 13 amino acids. Per germline, CDR1 DFQATT and CDR2 SNEGSKA (reference sequence). Trimming shortened V by 2 bases and J by 7 bases, and 9 bases separated the two germline ends. The CDR3 DNA is TGCAGTGCTAGAAGGGATCCGAATTCACCCCTCCACTTT. Its protein product is CSARRDPNSPLHF.

This clonotype was seen ten or more times. V gene TRBV7-2 combines with J gene TRBJ2-5; the D call may be TRBD1 or TRBD2 (5 bases each). Germline-derived CDR1 and CDR2 are SGHTA and FQGNSA. This CDR3 contains 14 residues. The V gene lost 3 bases and the J gene lost 2 bases, with 10 bases spanning the gap. Here the CDR3 reads CASSFYGAQETQYF. DNA of the CDR3: TGTGCCAGCAGCTTCTACGGGGCACAAGAGACCCAGTACTTC.

This clonotype was counted at least ten times. The chain recombines TRBV25-1 with TRBJ1-1; D is possibly TRBD1 (6 bases). This CDR3 is built from 13 residues. The germline V and J ends were trimmed by 6 bases and 5 bases, with 13 bases remaining between them. Germline V gives CDR1 MGHDK, CDR2 SYGVNS. CDR3 loop: CASRGGAETEAFF. For the CDR3, the DNA is TGTGCCAGCAGGGGGGGGGCTGAGACTGAAGCTTTCTTT. Combining the CDR3 with reference TRBV25-1 and TRBJ1-1 gives the whole variable domain EADIYQTPRYLVIGTGKKITLECSQTMGHDKMYWYQQDPGMELHLIHYSYGVNSTEKGDLSSESTVSRIRTEHFPLTLESARPSHTSQYLCASRGGAETEAFFGQGTRLTVV.

This clonotype was recorded at least ten times. The V gene is TRBV7-9, the J gene TRBJ2-5; perhaps TRBD2 as D (5 bases). The CDR3 is 15 amino acids. Germline lookup yields CDR1 SEHNR and CDR2 FQNEAQ (reference sequence). Trimming left V 3 bases short and J 4 bases short, with 15 bases between. DNA for the CDR3: TGTGCCAGCAGCTTTATCGACTACACTGGAGAGACCCAGTACTTC. Translating gives CASSFIDYTGETQYF.

This clonotype was detected many times. The chain has TRBV11-2 and TRBJ2-2, with D perhaps matching TRBD2 (5 bases). The germline gives CDR1 SGHAT, CDR2 FQNNGV. The CDR3 totals 16 residues. The germline V and J ends were trimmed by 5 bases and 4 bases, with 17 bases remaining between them. CDR3 nucleotide sequence: TGTGCCAGCAGCCGCATTGGAGGAGCGGCCACCGGGGAGCTGTTTTTT. Its protein product is CASSRIGGAATGELFF.